The rows below give T cell receptor beta chains drawn from one sample of a study of breast tumors, draining lymph nodes, adjacent tissues. MiXCR, run by TCRdb on the multiplex PCR reads, gives a single entry per CDR3 protein. This sample has 33,000 or so distinct CDR3 sequences; under 80% occur once, and the top ten carry about a sixth. Input material: breast tumor tissue. The origin of the receptors is a female donor with breast cancer. Some clones in this sample may be carry-over from other donors' samples. Both conserved end residues are part of each CDR3. Fields, in order: CDR3 DNA, CDR3 protein, D gene, V gene, J gene, clone size. The D gene is left open where the match is weak. Some rows mark clone size as missing; the rest say once, few, many or name a class of expanded clone.

DNA: TGTGCCAGCAGTGAGGGGACCACAGATACGCAGTATTTT; CDR3: CASSEGTTDTQYF; D: -; V: TRBV6-1; J: TRBJ2-3; size: many
DNA: TGTGCCAGCAGCTGGGACTTACTCAATGAAAAACTGTTTTTT; CDR3: CASSWDLLNEKLFF; D: -; V: TRBV7-9; J: TRBJ1-4; size: -
DNA: TGCAGCGTCTTCGGACAGGGGCCGAACTATGGCTACACCTTC; CDR3: CSVFGQGPNYGYTF; D: TRBD1; V: TRBV29-1; J: TRBJ1-2; size: many
DNA: TGCAGTGCTAACGGGGGGCGCGTAGAGCAGTTCTTC; CDR3: CSANGGRVEQFF; D: -; V: TRBV20-1; J: TRBJ2-1; size: -
DNA: TGTGCCACCAGCAGAGATAAGGGGACCTCGCTTAACGAGCAGTACTTC; CDR3: CATSRDKGTSLNEQYF; D: -; V: TRBV15; J: TRBJ2-7; size: -
DNA: TGCGCCAGCAGCCCAGACAGGGAACGTGGAGGCTACACCTTC; CDR3: CASSPDRERGGYTF; D: TRBD1; V: TRBV4-1; J: TRBJ1-2; size: -
DNA: TGTGCCAGCAGCGCCCTAGGGGGAGGAGGAGATACGCAGTATTTT; CDR3: CASSALGGGGDTQYF; D: -; V: TRBV7-3; J: TRBJ2-3; size: once
DNA: TGTGCCAGCAGCCCGGGCGGGTGGGCGACCCAGTACTTC; CDR3: CASSPGGWATQYF; D: -; V: TRBV11-3; J: TRBJ2-5; size: many
DNA: TGTGCCACCCTAGCCGCAGATACGCAGTATTTT; CDR3: CATLAADTQYF; D: -; V: TRBV7-9; J: TRBJ2-3; size: -
DNA: TGTGCCAGCAGCTCGGAGTTAGCGCAGCAGTTCTTC; CDR3: CASSSELAQQFF; D: -; V: TRBV5-4; J: TRBJ2-1; size: many
DNA: TGTGCCAGCAGAGCCGGGACCAATGCCTACAATGAGCAGTTCTTC; CDR3: CASRAGTNAYNEQFF; D: -; V: TRBV12-3/TRBV12-4; J: TRBJ2-1; size: once
DNA: TGTGCCAGCAGTAAAACAGGGGGTGGCTACACCTTC; CDR3: CASSKTGGGYTF; D: TRBD1; V: TRBV12-3/TRBV12-4; J: TRBJ1-2; size: -
DNA: TGCGCCAGCAGTGAGCCGGGACAGGGGAATCAGCCCCAGCATTTT; CDR3: CASSEPGQGNQPQHF; D: TRBD1; V: TRBV10-2; J: TRBJ1-5; size: -
DNA: TGCGCCAGCAGCCAAGGGGAAGGGGGGTATGAAAAACTGTTTTTT; CDR3: CASSQGEGGYEKLFF; D: -; V: TRBV4-1; J: TRBJ1-4; size: -
DNA: TGTGCCAGCAGTTTAGGTAGCTATTACAATGAGCAGTTCTTC; CDR3: CASSLGSYYNEQFF; D: -; V: TRBV12-3/TRBV12-4; J: TRBJ2-1; size: medium-sized
DNA: TGTGCCAGCAGTAAGGACGGGGAGAGCGAGCAGTACTTC; CDR3: CASSKDGESEQYF; D: -; V: TRBV2; J: TRBJ2-7; size: -
DNA: TGTGCCAGCAGTTTATTGTCCGGGAACACTGAAGCTTTCTTT; CDR3: CASSLLSGNTEAFF; D: -; V: TRBV27; J: TRBJ1-1; size: -
DNA: TGTGCCAGCAGCTTTACGTCGGGAGGCTACGAGCAGTACTTC; CDR3: CASSFTSGGYEQYF; D: TRBD2; V: TRBV7-2; J: TRBJ2-7; size: many
DNA: TGTGCCAGCAGCGTAGCAGAGGACAGATGCACAGATACGCAGTATTTT; CDR3: CASSVAEDRCTDTQYF; D: -; V: TRBV9; J: TRBJ2-3; size: -
DNA: TGTGCCAGCAGCTTGCCTCAGGGAGGAGACTATGGCTACACCTTC; CDR3: CASSLPQGGDYGYTF; D: -; V: TRBV5-6; J: TRBJ1-2; size: many
DNA: TGTGCCAGCAGTTTGCTTGGCGGGGGGGCGACAGATACGCAGTATTTT; CDR3: CASSLLGGGATDTQYF; D: TRBD2; V: TRBV12-3/TRBV12-4; J: TRBJ2-3; size: many